These 23 T cell receptor beta chains originate from one sample sequenced in a study of blood T cell repertoires in COVID-19. This table comes from immunoSEQ multiplex PCR, and its TCRdb copy is limited to in-frame clones, with some not included. The top ten hold around a sixth of the sample, which has about 190,000 clones, roughly 79% seen once. The sample comprised peripheral blood. These receptors were taken from a man aged 60-69 years with active or convalescent COVID-19.

The rearrangement joins TRBV7-9 to TRBJ1-1; D perhaps matches TRBD1 (6 bases). Germline CDR1 is SEHNR and CDR2 is FQNEAQ (reference sequence). Trimming removed 4 bases at V and 5 bases at J, with 17 bases between. The CDR3 sequence is 15 residues long. The CDR3 region has the DNA TGTGCCAGCAGCTCCCCGCTGGGGGCGCAGACTGAAGCTTTCTTT. Translation: CASSSPLGAQTEAFF.

Only one count was recorded for this clone. The chain employs TRBV10-3 and TRBJ1-5; D might be TRBD1 (5 bases). Trimming took 0 bases from V and 7 from J, leaving 10 bases between them. The V gene's germline CDR1 is ENHRY and CDR2 SYGVKD. The CDR3 consists of 14 residues. The CDR3 reads CAISESWGDQPQHF. DNA of the CDR3: TGTGCCATCAGTGAGTCGTGGGGGGACCAGCCCCAGCATTTT.

The J gene is TRBJ1-2, the V gene TRBV4-1; D call uncertain. The CDR3 sequence is 16 residues long. Germline values: CDR1 MGHRA, CDR2 YSYEKL. The ends were cut back, 0 bases at V and 6 bases at J, with 17 bases in the middle. CDR3 amino acids: CASSQEGGSPLHGYTF. CDR3 DNA: TGCGCCAGCAGCCAAGAGGGAGGCTCTCCACTCCATGGCTACACCTTC.

This chain links TRBV6-6 with TRBJ2-7, with 7 bases aligning to TRBD1. J lost 3 bases, V lost 2 bases, and 10 bases had no gene match. Germline CDR1 and CDR2: MNHNY and SVGAGI (reference sequence). This CDR3 has 16 residues. The CDR3 DNA follows: TGTGCCAGCAGTTACCCCGACAGGGCATATCACTACGAGCAGTACTTC. Residues: CASSYPDRAYHYEQYF.

The DNA of the CDR3 is TGTGCCAGCAGTGCCAGCGGGAGCGGGGACGAGCAGTACTTC. Encoded protein: CASSASGSGDEQYF. The chain recombines TRBV6-4 with TRBJ2-7, with 8 bases matching TRBD2. CDR1 MRHNA and CDR2 SNTAGT come from the germline V gene. Trimming at V came to 4 bases and at J to 5 bases, leaving 7 bases not matched to a gene. This CDR3 has 14 amino acids.

The V gene is TRBV28, the J gene TRBJ2-4, with TRBD2 as a possible D gene (6 bases). The V gene's germline CDR1 is MDHEN and CDR2 SYDVKM. V was cut by 4 bases and J by 8 bases, with 18 bases left in between. This CDR3 has 15 residues. The CDR3 DNA is TGTGCCAGCAGTTCCCGACTAGGTAGCTGGGACATTCAGTACTTC. Its translation is CASSSRLGSWDIQYF.

The chain is built from TRBV19 and TRBJ2-2; 7 bases map to TRBD1. J lost 7 bases, V lost 4 bases, and 3 bases had no gene match. The CDR3 has 13 residues. Germline CDR1 LNHDA, CDR2 SQIVND (reference sequence). CDR3 nucleotides: TGTGCCAGTAGTACCGACAGGGTCGGGGAGCTGTTTTTT. Encoded protein: CASSTDRVGELFF.

The V gene is TRBV6-6, the J gene TRBJ2-7; 9 positions agree with TRBD2. Germline V gene lookup returns CDR1 MNHNY and CDR2 SVGAGI (reference sequence). The ends lost 7 bases at V and 0 bases at J; junction bases unmatched: 7. The CDR3 covers 15 residues. CDR3 nucleotides: TGTGCCAGCACCTCTAGCGGGGCTAGCTCCTACGAGCAGTACTTC. Protein: CASTSSGASSYEQYF.

The chain has TRBV7-2 and TRBJ2-7, with D possibly matching TRBD1 (6 bases). This CDR3 spans 14 amino acids. The V end was cut by 2 bases, the J end by 3 bases, with 11 bases between. The germline V gene encodes CDR1 SGHTA and CDR2 FQGNSA. This CDR3 reads CASSLQGGYYEQYF. CDR3 DNA: TGTGCCAGCAGCTTACAAGGGGGTTACTACGAGCAGTACTTC.

This clone was seen many times. The chain is built from TRBV6-1 and TRBJ2-5; 7 bases line up with TRBD1. CDR3 length equals 16 residues. V was clipped by 4 bases and J by 2 bases; unmatched bases: 10. The germline CDR1 and CDR2 sequences are MNHNS and SASEGT. CDR3 protein: CASSVERGLGQETQYF. CDR3 DNA: TGTGCCAGCAGTGTAGAAAGGGGGCTGGGGCAAGAGACCCAGTACTTC.

The chain has TRBV9 and TRBJ1-3, with D maybe TRBD1 (5 bases). The CDR3 is made up of 14 amino acids. Trimming cost V 2 bases and J 4 bases, with 10 bases left between them. Germline V gene data show CDR1 as SGDLS and CDR2 as YYNGEE. CDR3 loop: CASSVGPSGNTIYF. CDR3 sequence (DNA): TGTGCCAGCAGCGTGGGGCCCTCGGGAAACACCATATATTTT.

The V gene is TRBV5-1, the J gene TRBJ2-7, with TRBD1 matching over 10 bases. CDR1 SGHRS and CDR2 YFSETQ come from the germline V gene. V lost 0 bases to trimming and J lost 5 bases; unmatched junction nucleotides: 2. The CDR3 extends over 14 amino acids. The DNA of the CDR3 is TGCGCCAGCAGCTTGGGGGACAGGGGCAACGAGCAGTACTTC. It yields the protein CASSLGDRGNEQYF. The full variable domain, completed using reference TRBV5-1 and TRBJ2-7, is KAGVTQTPRYLIKTRGQQVTLSCSPISGHRSVSWYQQTPGQGLQFLFEYFSETQRNKGNFPGRFSGRQFSNSRSEMNVSTLELGDSALYLCASSLGDRGNEQYFGPGTRLTVT.

Comments on this clone: This could be a read error, since a much larger clone is one nucleotide away. The chain links TRBV5-5 to TRBJ2-7; no clear D gene. The germline V gene encodes CDR1 SGHKS and CDR2 YYEKEE (reference sequence). The CDR3 spans 12 residues. V was clipped by 0 bases and J by 4 bases, with 5 bases between them. This CDR3 reads CASSLGGYEQYF. CDR3 sequence (DNA): TGTGCCAGCAGCTTGGGAGGTTACGAGCAGTACTTC.

V and J are TRBV2 and TRBJ2-1, with D perhaps TRBD2 (7 bases). This CDR3 has 18 amino acids. Trimming pared 11 bases from V and 0 bases from J, leaving 26 bases between. Germline V lookup: CDR1 SNHLY, CDR2 FYNNEI. CDR3 nucleotides: TGTGCCGGGAGGGTGGCAGGGGTTTCTAGGTCCTCCTACAATGAGCAGTTCTTC. Residues: CAGRVAGVSRSSYNEQFF.

This chain uses TRBV7-2 with TRBJ1-1; tentative D call: TRBD1 (6 bases). Germline assignment: CDR1 SGHTA and CDR2 FQGNSA. Trimming stripped 3 bases from V and 5 bases from J, with 10 bases between. CDR3 size: 13 residues. CDR3 bases: TGTGCCAGCAGCTTTTGGGGGCGGACTGAAGCTTTCTTT. Protein sequence: CASSFWGRTEAFF.

V is TRBV6-1 and J is TRBJ1-2; maybe TRBD1 (6 bases). Germline lookup yields CDR1 MNHNS and CDR2 SASEGT. The CDR3 loop spans 14 amino acids. V shed 5 bases and J shed 6 bases, with 16 bases lying between them. DNA for the CDR3: TGTGCCAGCAGTTTACAGGGTAATTCTCATGGCTACACCTTC. It yields the protein CASSLQGNSHGYTF.

The J gene is TRBJ2-1, the V gene TRBV11-3; 9 bases agree with TRBD2. The CDR3 totals 17 residues. J was trimmed by 7 bases and V by 3 bases; bases with no gene match: 13. The germline gives CDR1 SGHNT, CDR2 YENEEA. CDR3 bases: TGTGCCAGCAGCTTCCAATCTAGCGGGACGGGAAGAAATGAGCAGTTCTTC. Amino acid sequence: CASSFQSSGTGRNEQFF. The whole variable domain, remainder taken from reference TRBV11-3 and TRBJ2-1, is EAGVVQSPRYKIIEKKQPVAFWCNPISGHNTLYWYLQNLGQGPELLIRYENEEAVDDSQLPKDRFSAERLKGVDSTLKIQPAELGDSAVYLCASSFQSSGTGRNEQFFGPGTRLTVL.

The sample holds a few counts of this clone. The chain combines TRBV7-3 with TRBJ2-3; D is perhaps TRBD2 (6 bases). The CDR3 has 17 amino acids. V was cut by 2 bases and J by 1 base, with 16 bases left in between. Germline V gives CDR1 SGHTA, CDR2 FQGTGA. Written as DNA, the CDR3 is TGTGCCAGCAGCTTAGGCCAGTACTCGGGGGGCACAGATACGCAGTATTTT. Translation gives CASSLGQYSGGTDTQYF.

The chain has TRBV3-1 (or the pseudogene TRBV3-2) and TRBJ2-5; the match to TRBD2 covers 7 bases. Germline loops: CDR1 LGHDT, CDR2 YNNKEL (reference sequence). V shed 1 base, J shed 5 bases, and the junction held 4 bases outside the gene matches. CDR3 size: 14 residues. The DNA of the CDR3 is TGTGCCAGCAGCCAAGGCGGGGGTCTGGAGACCCAGTACTTC. Translating it yields CASSQGGGLETQYF.

This clone appeared a few times. This chain joins TRBV28 and TRBJ1-4; TRBD1 is a possible D gene (6 bases). V shed 6 bases and J shed 4 bases, with 12 bases lying between them. CDR3 length: 14 residues. Germline V CDR1 and CDR2: MDHEN, SYDVKM. CDR3 loop: CASSQGGDNEKLFF. Written as DNA, the CDR3 is TGTGCCAGCAGCCAAGGGGGAGATAATGAAAAACTGTTTTTT.

This clone was picked up one time. The rearrangement links TRBV24-1 to TRBJ1-5; TRBD1 aligns across 8 bases. V gave up 3 bases and J gave up 7 bases; unmatched junction bases: 7. CDR1 is KGHDR, CDR2 SFDVKD, per germline. The CDR3 totals 15 residues. CDR3 DNA sequence: TGTGCCACCAGTGATCCCCCAGGGGGCGGGCAGCCCCAGCATTTT. Encoded protein: CATSDPPGGGQPQHF.

The chain carries TRBV7-2 and TRBJ2-1, with D possibly being TRBD2 (5 bases). Trimming left V 1 base short and J 0 bases short, with 10 bases between. Germline lookup yields CDR1 SGHTA and CDR2 FQGNSA. This CDR3 is 16 amino acids long. The DNA for the CDR3 is TGTGCCAGCAGCTTAGGAGGGCGGAGCTCCTACAATGAGCAGTTCTTC. As protein: CASSLGGRSSYNEQFF.

The chain carries TRBV6-5 and TRBJ2-1; tentative D call: TRBD1 (6 bases). Trimming removed 6 bases from V and 4 bases from J, with 16 bases in between. This CDR3 comprises 15 residues. The germline V gene encodes CDR1 MNHEY and CDR2 SVGAGI. Here the CDR3 DNA reads TGTGCCAGCAGCCTTCGGGGACACCTATACAATGAGCAGTTCTTC. This encodes CASSLRGHLYNEQFF.